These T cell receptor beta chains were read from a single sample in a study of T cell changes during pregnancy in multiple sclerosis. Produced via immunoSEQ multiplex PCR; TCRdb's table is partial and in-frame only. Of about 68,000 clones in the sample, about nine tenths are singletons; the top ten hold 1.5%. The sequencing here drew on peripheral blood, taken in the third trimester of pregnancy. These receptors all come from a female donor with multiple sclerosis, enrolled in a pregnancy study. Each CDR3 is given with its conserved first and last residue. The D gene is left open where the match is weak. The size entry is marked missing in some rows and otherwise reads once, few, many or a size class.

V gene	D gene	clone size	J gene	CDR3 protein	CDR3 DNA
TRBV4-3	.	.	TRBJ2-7	CASSQDGTSYEQYF	TGCGCCAGCAGCCAAGATGGAACTAGCTACGAGCAGTACTTC
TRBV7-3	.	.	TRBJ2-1	CASSLGYGLIYNEQFF	TGTGCCAGCAGCTTAGGCTACGGACTTATCTACAATGAGCAGTTCTTC
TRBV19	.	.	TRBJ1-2	CASSIVGGHYGYTF	TGTGCCAGTAGTATAGTGGGAGGGCACTATGGCTACACCTTC
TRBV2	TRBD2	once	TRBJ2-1	CASSLELAGASEQFF	TGTGCCAGCAGTCTGGAACTAGCGGGAGCGAGTGAGCAGTTCTTC
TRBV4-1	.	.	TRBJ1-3	CASSQPVSRAGNTIYF	TGCGCCAGCAGCCAACCGGTTTCCAGGGCTGGAAACACCATATATTTT
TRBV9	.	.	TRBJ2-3	CASSPPRRWRASDTQYF	TGTGCCAGCAGCCCCCCCCGACGGTGGCGGGCCTCAGATACGCAGTATTTT
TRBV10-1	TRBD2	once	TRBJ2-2	CASSDFSGLAVTGELFF	TGCGCCAGCAGCGATTTCTCGGGACTAGCGGTTACCGGGGAGCTGTTTTTT
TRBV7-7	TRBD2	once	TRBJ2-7	CASSPGLAGSYEQYF	TGTGCCAGCAGCCCCGGACTAGCGGGATCCTACGAGCAGTACTTC
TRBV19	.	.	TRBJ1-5	CASTGGGGNQPQHF	TGTGCCAGTACAGGAGGGGGGGGCAATCAGCCCCAGCATTTT
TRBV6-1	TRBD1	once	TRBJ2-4	CASSEDGQGTNIQYF	TGTGCCAGCAGTGAAGATGGACAGGGGACGAACATTCAGTACTTC
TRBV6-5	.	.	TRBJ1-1	CASRRQVPGEAFF	TGTGCCAGCAGGAGACAGGTTCCCGGTGAAGCTTTCTTT
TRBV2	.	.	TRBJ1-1	CASNDKGRLGTEAFF	TGTGCCAGCAATGATAAGGGGCGATTAGGCACTGAAGCTTTCTTT
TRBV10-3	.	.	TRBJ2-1	CAISESGGAYEQFF	TGTGCCATCAGTGAGTCGGGGGGAGCCTATGAGCAGTTCTTC
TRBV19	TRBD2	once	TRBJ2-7	CASSREGDYSYEQYF	TGTGCCAGTAGTAGGGAAGGGGACTACTCCTACGAGCAGTACTTC
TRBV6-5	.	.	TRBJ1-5	CASSYSTPQGGRPQHF	TGTGCCAGCAGTTACTCGACTCCCCAGGGAGGCCGGCCCCAGCATTTT
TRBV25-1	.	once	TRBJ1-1	CATRRVGGTEAFF	TGTGCCACCCGACGGGTGGGGGGGACTGAAGCTTTCTTT
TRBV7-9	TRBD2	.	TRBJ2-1	CASSLTSGLYNEQFF	TGTGCCAGCAGCTTGACTAGCGGACTCTACAATGAGCAGTTCTTC
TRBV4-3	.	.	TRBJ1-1	CASSQGPRAFF	TGCGCCAGCAGCCAAGGACCTAGAGCTTTCTTT
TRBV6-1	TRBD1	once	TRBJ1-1	CASSGGRGQGSTEAFF	TGTGCCAGCAGTGGGGGCAGGGGGCAGGGGAGCACTGAAGCTTTCTTT
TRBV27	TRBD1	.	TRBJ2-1	CASSLHIPGQGYEQFF	TGTGCCAGCAGCCTTCACATCCCGGGACAGGGCTATGAGCAGTTCTTC
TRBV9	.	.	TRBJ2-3	CASSPVRVDTQYF	TGTGCCAGCAGCCCTGTGCGCGTAGATACGCAGTATTTT
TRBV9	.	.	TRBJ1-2	CASSVDPEGYGYTF	TGTGCCAGCAGCGTAGACCCGGAGGGGTATGGCTACACCTTC
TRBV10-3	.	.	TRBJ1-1	CAIRRGNTEAFF	TGTGCCATCAGACGGGGTAACACTGAAGCTTTCTTT
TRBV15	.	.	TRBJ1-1	CATSRDPRNTEAFF	TGTGCCACCAGCAGAGACCCTAGGAACACTGAAGCTTTCTTT
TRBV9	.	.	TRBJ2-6	CASSVSQGGSGANVLTF	TGTGCCAGCAGCGTATCTCAGGGGGGCTCTGGGGCCAACGTCCTGACTTTC
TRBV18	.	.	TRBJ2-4	CASRSSTGAKNIQYF	TGTGCCAGCCGCTCGAGTACAGGGGCCAAAAACATTCAGTACTTC
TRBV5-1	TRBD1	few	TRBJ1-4	CASSDRGEKLFF	TGCGCCAGCAGCGACAGGGGTGAAAAACTGTTTTTT
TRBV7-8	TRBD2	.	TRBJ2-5	CASSQGLAGLPQETQYF	TGTGCCAGCAGCCAGGGACTAGCGGGGCTACCCCAAGAGACCCAGTACTTC
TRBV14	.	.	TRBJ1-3	CASSFDKAGNTIYF	TGTGCCAGCAGCTTCGACAAGGCTGGAAACACCATATATTTT
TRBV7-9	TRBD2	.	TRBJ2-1	CASSLVAGSYNEQFF	TGTGCCAGCAGCTTAGTAGCGGGTTCCTACAATGAGCAGTTCTTC
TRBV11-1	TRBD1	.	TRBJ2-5	CASSSSGGQQETQYF	TGTGCCAGCAGCTCATCAGGGGGCCAGCAAGAGACCCAGTACTTC
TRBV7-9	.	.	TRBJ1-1	CAGVKSGGRFALNTEAFF	TGTGCCGGCGTAAAATCAGGTGGTAGGTTCGCCTTGAACACTGAAGCTTTCTTT
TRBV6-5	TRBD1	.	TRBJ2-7	CASSFRDSPYEQYF	TGTGCCAGCAGTTTCCGGGACAGCCCCTACGAGCAGTACTTC
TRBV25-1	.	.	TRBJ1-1	CASSAGMNTEAFF	TGTGCCAGCAGTGCCGGGATGAACACTGAAGCTTTCTTT
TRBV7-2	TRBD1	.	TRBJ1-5	CASSLGQERNQPQHF	TGTGCCAGCAGCTTGGGACAGGAACGCAATCAGCCCCAGCATTTT
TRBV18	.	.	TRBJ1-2	CASLPGTTYGYTF	TGTGCCAGCTTGCCCGGGACTACGTATGGCTACACCTTC